The text below deals with one T cell receptor beta chain. These data are taken from a study of blood T cell repertoires in COVID-19. Study-level information: Whether acute or convalescent, the COVID-19 samples came from the United States, Italy and Spain. PBMCs, B-cell-depleted T cells, or T cells were the source of the cDNA or gDNA that made up the material.

Trimming removed 4 bases from V and 4 bases from J; junction bases left unmatched: 12. The CDR3 length is 17 residues. Germline assignment: CDR1 SGHRS and CDR2 YFSETQ. In the source study's methods: From reference gene primer amplification, estimates of nucleated cell counts were derived. Using immunoSEQ multiplex PCR, the repertoire was profiled, and TCRdb retains in-frame clones only, with some absent. V and J calls and clone size come straight from that table; D and trimming were deduced from the DNA. This table holds some 97,000 clones, less than 90% found once. The sample was peripheral blood. This receptor was identified in a man aged 25-40 years in a cohort sampled during active COVID-19. The chain uses TRBV5-1 and TRBJ2-2; 8 bases match TRBD2. CDR3 sequence (DNA): TGCGCCAGCAGCCTTAGGAATAGCGGGACCACCACCGGGGAGCTGTTTTTT. This gives the protein CASSLRNSGTTTGELFF.